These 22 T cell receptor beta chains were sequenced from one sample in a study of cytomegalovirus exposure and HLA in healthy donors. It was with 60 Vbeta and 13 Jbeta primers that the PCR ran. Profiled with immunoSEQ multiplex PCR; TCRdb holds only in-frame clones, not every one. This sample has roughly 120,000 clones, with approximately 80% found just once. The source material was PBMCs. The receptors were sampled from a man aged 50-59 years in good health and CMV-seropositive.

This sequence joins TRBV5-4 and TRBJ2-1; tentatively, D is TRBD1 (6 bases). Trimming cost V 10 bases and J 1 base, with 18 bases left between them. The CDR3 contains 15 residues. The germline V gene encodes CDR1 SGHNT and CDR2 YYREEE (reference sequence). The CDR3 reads CAGAWGHQSYNEQFF. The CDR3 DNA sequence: TGTGCCGGCGCGTGGGGACACCAATCCTACAATGAGCAGTTCTTC.

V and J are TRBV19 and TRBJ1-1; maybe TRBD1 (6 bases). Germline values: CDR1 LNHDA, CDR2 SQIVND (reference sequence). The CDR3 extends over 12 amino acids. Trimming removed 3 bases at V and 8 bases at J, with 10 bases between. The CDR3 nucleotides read TGTGCCAGTAGTATCGAAAGGGGGGAAGCTTTCTTT. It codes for CASSIERGEAFF.

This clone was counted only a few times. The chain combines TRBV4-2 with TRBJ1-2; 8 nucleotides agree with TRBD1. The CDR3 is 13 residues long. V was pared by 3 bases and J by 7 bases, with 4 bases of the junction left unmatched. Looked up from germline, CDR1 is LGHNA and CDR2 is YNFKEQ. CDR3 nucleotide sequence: TGTGCCAGCAGCCAGGACAGGGTGGGTGGCTACACCTTC. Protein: CASSQDRVGGYTF.

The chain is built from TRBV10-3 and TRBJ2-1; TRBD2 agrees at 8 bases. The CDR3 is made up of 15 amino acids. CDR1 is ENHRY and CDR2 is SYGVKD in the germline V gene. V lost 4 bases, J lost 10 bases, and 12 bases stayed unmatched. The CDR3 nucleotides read TGTGCCATCAGTGGATCCGCGGGAGGTATGGAGGAGCAGTTCTTC. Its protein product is CAISGSAGGMEEQFF.

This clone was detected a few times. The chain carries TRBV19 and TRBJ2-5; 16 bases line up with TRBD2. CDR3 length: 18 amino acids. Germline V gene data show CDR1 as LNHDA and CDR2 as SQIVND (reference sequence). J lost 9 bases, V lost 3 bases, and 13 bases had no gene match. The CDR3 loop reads CASSMGTSGRAGGSAQYF. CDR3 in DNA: TGTGCCAGTAGTATGGGGACTAGCGGGAGGGCCGGTGGGTCGGCCCAGTACTTC. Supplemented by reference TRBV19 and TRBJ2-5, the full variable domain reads DGGITQSPKYLFRKEGQNVTLSCEQNLNHDAMYWYRQDPGQGLRLIYYSQIVNDFQKGDIAEGYSVSREKKESFPLTVTSAQKNPTAFYLCASSMGTSGRAGGSAQYFGPGTRLLVL.

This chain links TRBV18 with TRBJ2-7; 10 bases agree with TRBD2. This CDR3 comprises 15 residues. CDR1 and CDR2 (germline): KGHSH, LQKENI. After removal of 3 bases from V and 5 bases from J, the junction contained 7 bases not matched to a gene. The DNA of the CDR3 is TGTGCCAGCTCACCCCCGGGACTAGCGTCCCACGAGCAGTACTTC. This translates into CASSPPGLASHEQYF.

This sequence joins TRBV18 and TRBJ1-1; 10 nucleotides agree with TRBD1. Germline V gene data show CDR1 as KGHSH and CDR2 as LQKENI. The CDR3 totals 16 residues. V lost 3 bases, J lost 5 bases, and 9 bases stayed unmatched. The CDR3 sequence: CASSPPTGGRGTEAFF. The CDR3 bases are TGTGCCAGCTCACCCCCGACAGGGGGCAGGGGAACTGAAGCTTTCTTT. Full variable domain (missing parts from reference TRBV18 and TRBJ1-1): NAGVMQNPRHLVRRRGQEARLRCSPMKGHSHVYWYRQLPEEGLKFMVYLQKENIIDESGMPKERFSAEFPKEGPSILRIQQVVRGDSAAYFCASSPPTGGRGTEAFFGQGTRLTVV.

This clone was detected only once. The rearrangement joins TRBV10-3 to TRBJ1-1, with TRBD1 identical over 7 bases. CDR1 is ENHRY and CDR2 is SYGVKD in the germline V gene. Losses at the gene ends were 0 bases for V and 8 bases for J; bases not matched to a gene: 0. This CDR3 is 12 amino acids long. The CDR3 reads CAISESTGEAFF. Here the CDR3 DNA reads TGTGCCATCAGTGAGTCGACAGGGGAAGCTTTCTTT.

The CDR3 sequence is CASSRSGGNTQYF. The CDR3 DNA reads as TGTGCCAGCAGCAGGTCGGGGGGGAATACGCAGTATTTT. V and J are TRBV13 and TRBJ2-3, with TRBD2 identical over 8 bases. J gave up 7 bases and V 5 bases, and 5 bases lay outside the gene matches. This CDR3 contains 13 residues. From germline, CDR1 is PRHDT and CDR2 FYEKMQ (reference sequence).

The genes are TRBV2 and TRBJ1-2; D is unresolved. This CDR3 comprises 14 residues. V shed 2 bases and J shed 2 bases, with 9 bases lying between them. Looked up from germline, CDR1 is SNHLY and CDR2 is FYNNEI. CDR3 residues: CASSEWPANYGYTF. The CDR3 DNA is TGTGCCAGCAGTGAATGGCCAGCGAACTATGGCTACACCTTC.

This CDR3 reads CAWDAGRQPQHF. CDR3 DNA sequence: TGTGCCTGGGACGCGGGCAGACAGCCCCAGCATTTT. V is TRBV30 and J is TRBJ1-5, with no clear D. CDR3 size: 12 residues. The germline V gene encodes CDR1 GTSNPN and CDR2 SVGIG (reference sequence). The V gene lost 5 bases and the J gene lost 7 bases, with 12 bases spanning the gap. The full variable domain, completed using reference TRBV30 and TRBJ1-5, is SQTIHQWPATLVQPVGSPLSLECTVEGTSNPNLYWYRQAAGRGLQLLFYSVGIGQISSEVPQNLSASRPQDRQFILSSKKLLLSDSGFYLCAWDAGRQPQHFGDGTRLSIL.

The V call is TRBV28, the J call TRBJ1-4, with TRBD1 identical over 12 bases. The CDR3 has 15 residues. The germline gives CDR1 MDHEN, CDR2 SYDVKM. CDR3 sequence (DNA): TGTGTTACCGGGACAGGGGGCGCGGGCAATGAAAAACTGTTTTTT. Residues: CVTGTGGAGNEKLFF.

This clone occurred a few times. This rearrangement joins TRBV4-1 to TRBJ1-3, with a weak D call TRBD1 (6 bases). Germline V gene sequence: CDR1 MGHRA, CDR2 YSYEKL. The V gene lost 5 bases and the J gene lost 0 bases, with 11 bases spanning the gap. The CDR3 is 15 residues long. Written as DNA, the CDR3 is TGCGCCAGCAGCGCCCGGGACATCTCTGGAAACACCATATATTTT. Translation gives CASSARDISGNTIYF.

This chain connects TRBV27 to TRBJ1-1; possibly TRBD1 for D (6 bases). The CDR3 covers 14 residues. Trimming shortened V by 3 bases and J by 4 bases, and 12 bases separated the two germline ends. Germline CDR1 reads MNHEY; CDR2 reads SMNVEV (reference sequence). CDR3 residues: CASSLRGSGTEAFF. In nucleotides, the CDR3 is TGTGCCAGCAGTTTGAGGGGGTCCGGCACTGAAGCTTTCTTT.

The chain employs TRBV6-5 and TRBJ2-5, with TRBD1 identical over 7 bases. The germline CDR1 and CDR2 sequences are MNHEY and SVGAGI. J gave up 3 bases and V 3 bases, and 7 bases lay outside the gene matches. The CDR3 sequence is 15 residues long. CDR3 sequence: CASSYSPGQKETQYF. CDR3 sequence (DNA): TGTGCCAGCAGTTATTCTCCGGGACAGAAAGAGACCCAGTACTTC.

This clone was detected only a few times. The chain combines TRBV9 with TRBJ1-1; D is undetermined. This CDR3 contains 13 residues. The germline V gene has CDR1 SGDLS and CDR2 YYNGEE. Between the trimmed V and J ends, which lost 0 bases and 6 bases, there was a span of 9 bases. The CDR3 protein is CASSVVQNSEAFF. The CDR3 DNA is TGTGCCAGCAGCGTAGTACAAAATTCTGAAGCTTTCTTT.

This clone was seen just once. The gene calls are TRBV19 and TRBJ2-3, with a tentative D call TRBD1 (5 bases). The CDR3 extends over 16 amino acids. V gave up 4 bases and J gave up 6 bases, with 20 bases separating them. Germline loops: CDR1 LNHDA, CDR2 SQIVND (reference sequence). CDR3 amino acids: CASSTSSDRTWDTQYF. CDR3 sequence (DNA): TGTGCCAGTAGTACCTCCTCAGACAGAACCTGGGATACGCAGTATTTT.

CDR3 sequence reads: CSVDRTGGSYEQYF. CDR3 sequence (DNA): TGCAGCGTTGACCGGACAGGGGGCTCCTACGAGCAGTACTTC. The V and J genes are TRBV29-1 and TRBJ2-7; 10 bases agree with TRBD1. The trim removed 3 bases at V and 0 bases at J, leaving 2 bases unmatched. Germline assignment: CDR1 SQVTM and CDR2 ANQGSEA. The CDR3 covers 14 residues.

CDR3 protein: CATSRDRGGGGNQPQHF. The DNA of the CDR3 is TGTGCCACCAGCAGAGATCGGGGGGGCGGCGGCAATCAGCCCCAGCATTTT. The rearrangement joins TRBV15 to TRBJ1-5; D might be TRBD1 (6 bases). The V gene lost 0 bases and the J gene lost 2 bases, with 14 bases spanning the gap. Germline CDR1 and CDR2: LNHNV and YYDKDF (reference sequence). This CDR3 comprises 17 residues.

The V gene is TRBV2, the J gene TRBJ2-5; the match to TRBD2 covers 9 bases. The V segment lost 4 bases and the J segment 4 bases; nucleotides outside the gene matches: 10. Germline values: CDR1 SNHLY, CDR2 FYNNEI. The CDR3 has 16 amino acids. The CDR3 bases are TGTGCCAGCAGTGCCAGGAGCCTAGCGGGGACAGAGACCCAGTACTTC. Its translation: CASSARSLAGTETQYF. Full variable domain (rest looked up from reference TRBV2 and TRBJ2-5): EPEVTQTPSHQVTQMGQEVILRCVPISNHLYFYWYRQILGQKVEFLVSFYNNEISEKSEIFDDQFSVERPDGSNFTLKIRSTKLEDSAMYFCASSARSLAGTETQYFGPGTRLLVL.

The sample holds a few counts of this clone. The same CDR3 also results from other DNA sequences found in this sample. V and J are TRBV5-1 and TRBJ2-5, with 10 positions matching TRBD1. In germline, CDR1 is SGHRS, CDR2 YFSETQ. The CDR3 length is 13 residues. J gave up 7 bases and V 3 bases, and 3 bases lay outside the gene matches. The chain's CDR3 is CASSSGQGGTQYF. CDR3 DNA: TGCGCCAGCAGCTCAGGACAGGGGGGGACCCAGTACTTC.

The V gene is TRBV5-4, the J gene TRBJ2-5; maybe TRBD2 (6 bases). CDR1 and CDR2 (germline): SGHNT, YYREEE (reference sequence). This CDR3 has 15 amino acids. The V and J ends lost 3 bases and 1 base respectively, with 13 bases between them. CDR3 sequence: CASSSGEVGQETQYF. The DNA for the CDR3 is TGTGCCAGCAGCTCGGGGGAGGTGGGCCAAGAGACCCAGTACTTC.